The 14 T cell receptor beta chains below come from one sample, sequenced in a study of CD8+ T cells in alopecia areata. It was cDNA, reverse transcribed from extracted RNA, that served as the sequencing template. Using immunoSEQ multiplex PCR, the repertoire was profiled, and TCRdb retains in-frame clones only, with some absent. The sample comprises 160,000 or so clones, less than 65% of which are singletons, and approximately 19% rests with the top ten. The specimen was CD8+ T cells sorted from blood, collected at week 0. All receptors come from a human donor with alopecia areata.

This clone was seen just once. CDR3 DNA sequence: TGTGCCTGGATGGGACGGCCCTCCTACGAGCAGTACTTC. This encodes CAWMGRPSYEQYF. The chain recombines TRBV30 with TRBJ2-7; D may correspond to TRBD1 or TRBD2 (5 bases each). The CDR3 contains 13 residues. Trimming pared 4 bases from V and 0 bases from J, leaving 10 bases between. CDR1 is GTSNPN, CDR2 SVGIG, per germline (reference sequence).

This chain links TRBV7-9 with TRBJ1-5, with TRBD1 as a possible D gene (5 bases). The CDR3 length is 13 residues. Trimming stripped 5 bases from V and 8 bases from J, with 13 bases between. Per germline, CDR1 SEHNR and CDR2 FQNEAQ (reference sequence). The CDR3 DNA sequence: TGTGCCAGCAGCCCCGGGGGGGTGGAGCCCCAGCATTTT. This sequence encodes CASSPGGVEPQHF.

The CDR3 loop is CASSFKSASGANVLTF. The CDR3 DNA is TGTGCCAGCAGCTTTAAGAGCGCTTCTGGGGCCAACGTCCTGACTTTC. The J gene is TRBJ2-6, the V gene TRBV13; D gene ambiguous. V gave up 3 bases and J gave up 1 base, with 10 bases separating them. Germline V gives CDR1 PRHDT, CDR2 FYEKMQ (reference sequence). The CDR3 has 16 residues. Drawing the rest from reference TRBV13 and TRBJ2-6, the complete variable domain is AAGVIQSPRHLIKEKRETATLKCYPIPRHDTVYWYQQGPGQDPQFLISFYEKMQSDKGSIPDRFSAQQFSDYHSELNMSSLELGDSALYFCASSFKSASGANVLTFGAGSRLTVL.

This clone showed up just a few times. The J gene is TRBJ1-1, the V gene TRBV29-1; possibly TRBD1 for D (6 bases). With 4 bases removed from V and 10 bases from J, the gap between germline ends came to 13 bases. CDR1 and CDR2 (germline): SQVTM, ANQGSEA. The CDR3 contains 11 residues. The CDR3 reads CSVATGSTAFF. The CDR3, as DNA: TGCAGCGTTGCTACAGGGTCTACAGCTTTCTTT. The variable domain in full, completed from reference TRBV29-1 and TRBJ1-1, reads SAVISQKPSRDICQRGTSLTIQCQVDSQVTMMFWYRQQPGQSLTLIATANQGSEATYESGFVIDKFPISRPNLTFSTLTVSNMSPEDSSIYLCSVATGSTAFFGQGTRLTVV.

The CDR3 is CASSPPDNSPLHF. In nucleotides, the CDR3 is TGCGCCAGCAGCCCCCCTGATAATTCACCCCTCCACTTT. This chain uses TRBV5-1 with TRBJ1-6, with D uncertain. Trimming removed 4 bases from V and 5 bases from J, with 7 bases in between. The CDR3 extends over 13 amino acids. CDR1 is SGHRS, CDR2 YFSETQ, per germline.

This clone was found a few times. The genes are TRBV7-2 and TRBJ2-1, with D possibly called TRBD1 or TRBD2 (6 bases each). The germline V gene has CDR1 SGHTA and CDR2 FQGNSA. Trimming removed 5 bases from V and 0 bases from J, with 17 bases in between. The CDR3 loop spans 17 amino acids. This CDR3 is CASSLLRGDLSYNEQFF. In DNA, the CDR3 is TGTGCCAGCAGCCTCCTTAGGGGGGACCTCTCCTACAATGAGCAGTTCTTC.

This chain links TRBV13 with TRBJ1-3; the D is unclear. V gave up 8 bases and J gave up 3 bases, with 20 bases separating them. The length of the CDR3 is 16 residues. Germline V lookup: CDR1 PRHDT, CDR2 FYEKMQ (reference sequence). The CDR3 protein is CASSSSARTDGNTIYF. CDR3 nucleotide sequence: TGTGCCAGCTCCTCTTCTGCTAGGACCGATGGAAACACCATATATTTT.

This sequence joins TRBV27 and TRBJ1-1; no definite D call. The germline V gene encodes CDR1 MNHEY and CDR2 SMNVEV (reference sequence). The CDR3 spans 14 residues. V shed 3 bases and J shed 3 bases, with 11 bases lying between them. The DNA for the CDR3 is TGTGCCAGCAGTTTCCTTGGGTCTTACACTGAAGCTTTCTTT. Its protein product is CASSFLGSYTEAFF.

The chain uses TRBV27 and TRBJ1-5, with 9 bases lining up with TRBD1. The ends lost 4 bases at V and 7 bases at J; junction bases unmatched: 5. The CDR3 loop spans 14 amino acids. Germline V CDR1 and CDR2: MNHEY, SMNVEV (reference sequence). For the CDR3, the DNA is TGTGCCAGCAGTTCCTCGGACAGGGGACAGCCCCAGCATTTT. It yields the protein CASSSSDRGQPQHF.

This clone has a handful of counts. The chain employs TRBV23-1 and TRBJ2-5, with D hard to call. TRBV23-1 is filed as an ORF, its function uncertain. Trimming removed 8 bases from V and 3 bases from J, with 7 bases in between. The CDR3 loop spans 11 amino acids. The CDR3 protein is CASADEETQYF. The CDR3 nucleotides are TGCGCCAGCGCGGACGAAGAGACCCAGTACTTC.

The chain is built from TRBV4-3 and TRBJ2-7, with 11 nucleotides matching TRBD2. The germline V gene encodes CDR1 LGHNA and CDR2 YSLEER. The CDR3 contains 15 residues. Trimming removed 4 bases from V and 2 bases from J; junction bases left unmatched: 4. In nucleotides, the CDR3 is TGCGCCAGCAGCCCCCGACTAGCGGGGACCTACGAGCAGTACTTC. Translating it yields CASSPRLAGTYEQYF.

The rearrangement joins TRBV6-5 to TRBJ1-5; 7 bases fit TRBD1. This CDR3 is 13 amino acids long. V shed 2 bases and J 7 bases; nucleotides not matched to a gene: 2. Germline V gives CDR1 MNHEY, CDR2 SVGAGI. The CDR3 DNA is TGTGCCAGCAGTTACAAACAGGGGCAGCCCCAGCATTTT. Amino acid sequence: CASSYKQGQPQHF.

Here the CDR3 DNA reads TGCAGCGTTGATGCAGGGGTTGCCACTGAAGCTTTCTTT. It translates to CSVDAGVATEAFF. This rearrangement joins TRBV29-1 to TRBJ1-1, with D tentatively TRBD1 (6 bases). Trimming removed 3 bases from V and 4 bases from J, with 12 bases in between. Germline V lookup: CDR1 SQVTM, CDR2 ANQGSEA. The length of the CDR3 is 13 residues.

The chain has TRBV4-3 and TRBJ2-1; D is undetermined. The V gene's germline CDR1 is LGHNA and CDR2 YSLEER. V was clipped by 4 bases and J by 6 bases, with 10 bases between them. The CDR3 totals 13 residues. CDR3 nucleotide sequence: TGCGCCAGCAGCCTAAGCCTCCTCAATGAGCAGTTCTTC. As protein: CASSLSLLNEQFF.